This T cell receptor beta chain was identified in a study of neurological immune-mediated disorders. Points from the study as a whole: The absence of any CDR3 amino acid sequence shared by expanded clones across subjects suggests that repertoires were private in all groups. The level of TCR clonal expansion was highest in patients with HTLV-1-associated myelopathy and lowest in multiple sclerosis, where it fell below the level seen in healthy controls.

5'RACE with 10-nucleotide random UMIs produced the cDNA. MiXCR was run by TCRdb on the 5' RACE reads, yielding one entry per CDR3 protein. The sample gives around 30,000 distinct CDR3 sequences, approximately 12% of which show up once; 7.8% is in the top ten. V was cut by 5 bases and J by 5 bases, with 16 bases left in between. CDR3 length: 14 amino acids. The germline V gene has CDR1 DFQATT and CDR2 SNEGSKA (reference sequence). This clonotype is medium-sized. The antigen is undetermined. The TCR comes from a man between 60 and 75 years old in good health. What was sequenced was PBMCs. The V and J genes are TRBV20-1 and TRBJ2-1, with D possibly TRBD1 on 5 matching bases. Here the CDR3 reads CSAGRQNINNEQFF. The CDR3 bases are TGCAGTGCTGGCCGACAGAATATTAACAATGAGCAGTTCTTC.